The 17 T cell receptor beta chains in this list originate from one sample, sequenced in a study of T cell responses to AZD1222 COVID-19 vaccine. Assay: immunoSEQ multiplex PCR; the TCRdb copy retains only in-frame clones and omits some. The sample has roughly 75,000 clones; 65% to 85% are singletons. Sequencing was performed on peripheral blood, taken on day 0 of AZD1222 vaccination. The origin of the receptors is an adult in good health.

The chain links TRBV5-1 to TRBJ1-2, with D unclear. Trimming left V 4 bases short and J 6 bases short, with 13 bases between. Germline CDR1 SGHRS, CDR2 YFSETQ. There are 13 residues in the CDR3. The chain's CDR3 is CASSEETLDGYTF. The CDR3 DNA follows: TGCGCCAGCAGCGAAGAGACCCTCGATGGCTACACCTTC.

The chain carries TRBV24-1 and TRBJ2-1; perhaps TRBD1 as D (5 bases). V lost 2 bases, J lost 7 bases, and 14 bases lay in between. Germline CDR1 is KGHDR and CDR2 is SFDVKD. This CDR3 has 15 residues. The chain's CDR3 is CATSDWGPGKNEQFF. The DNA of the CDR3 is TGTGCCACCAGTGATTGGGGCCCCGGAAAAAATGAGCAGTTCTTC.

Comments on this clone: The junction and the germline gene differ at one end; a read error may be behind it. V and J are TRBV7-7 and TRBJ2-2, with TRBD1 matching 7 bases. The CDR3 extends over 18 amino acids. Germline V gene sequence: CDR1 SSHAT, CDR2 FNYEAQ (reference sequence). The DNA of the CDR3 is TGTGCTAGCAGCCTTGGATCCCGGGACAGTGTTAACACCGGGGAGCTGTTTTTT. The encoded protein is CASSLGSRDSVNTGELFF. The full variable domain, its missing parts supplied by reference TRBV7-7 and TRBJ2-2, is GAGVSQSPRYKVTKRGQDVTLRCDPISSHATLYWYQQALGQGPEFLTYFNYEAQPDKSGLPSDRFSAERPEGSISTLTIQRTEQRDSAMYRCASSLGSRDSVNTGELFFGEGSRLTVL.

J is TRBJ1-4 and V is TRBV15; D possibly corresponds to TRBD1 (5 bases). The V gene lost 4 bases and the J gene lost 3 bases, with 6 bases spanning the gap. Germline-derived CDR1 and CDR2 are LNHNV and YYDKDF (reference sequence). The CDR3 extends over 13 amino acids. The DNA of the CDR3 is TGTGCCACCAGCAAGGGGCCTAATGAAAAACTGTTTTTT. The encoded protein is CATSKGPNEKLFF.

The chain recombines TRBV3-1 (or the pseudogene TRBV3-2) with TRBJ1-2; 7 positions match TRBD1. CDR3 length: 15 amino acids. Trimming at V came to 4 bases and at J to 6 bases, leaving 11 bases not matched to a gene. Germline V gives CDR1 LGHDT, CDR2 YNNKEL (reference sequence). This CDR3 reads CASSPGTEGLHGYTF. The CDR3 DNA sequence: TGTGCCAGCAGCCCCGGGACAGAGGGTTTGCATGGCTACACCTTC.

CDR3 amino acids: CASGAGGYGYTF. The CDR3 nucleotides read TGCGCCAGCGGGGCTGGGGGATATGGCTACACCTTC. The chain is built from TRBV5-1 and TRBJ1-2; tentatively, D is TRBD1 (5 bases). Germline lookup yields CDR1 SGHRS and CDR2 YFSETQ. This CDR3 has 12 residues. The ends were cut back, 7 bases at V and 5 bases at J, with 12 bases in the middle.

The chain carries TRBV10-3 and TRBJ2-3; the match to TRBD1 covers 8 bases. J lost 1 base, V lost 4 bases, and 4 bases had no gene match. CDR3 size: 15 residues. Germline values: CDR1 ENHRY, CDR2 SYGVKD. CDR3 nucleotides: TGTGCCATCAGTGCTACAGGGGGAGGCACAGATACGCAGTATTTT. Translated, it gives CAISATGGGTDTQYF.

The chain employs TRBV7-6 and TRBJ2-3, with TRBD2 identical over 9 bases. CDR1 is SGHVS, CDR2 FNYEAQ, per germline. The V and J ends lost 5 bases and 5 bases, in that order; junction bases with no gene match: 8. The CDR3 loop spans 15 amino acids. CDR3 protein: CASSKTASGVDTQYF. CDR3 sequence (DNA): TGTGCCAGCAGCAAAACGGCTAGCGGGGTAGATACGCAGTATTTT.

This clone was recorded only once. The chain recombines TRBV10-3 with TRBJ2-7; a possible D gene is TRBD1 (7 bases). Germline V gene lookup returns CDR1 ENHRY and CDR2 SYGVKD. Trimming left V 7 bases short and J 7 bases short, with 17 bases between. The CDR3 length is 13 residues. In DNA form, the CDR3 reads TGTGCCATCACCCTGAATCAGGGGGGAGAGCAGTACTTC. Encoded protein: CAITLNQGGEQYF.

This chain joins TRBV13 and TRBJ2-4; D remains ambiguous. CDR1 and CDR2 (germline): PRHDT, FYEKMQ (reference sequence). V lost 2 bases and J lost 6, with 8 bases in between. The CDR3 extends over 13 amino acids. CDR3 loop: CASSLLSGNIQYF. For the CDR3, the DNA is TGTGCCAGCAGCTTACTCAGTGGAAACATTCAGTACTTC.

V is TRBV18 and J is TRBJ1-3; no definite D call. V was shortened by 3 bases and J by 4 bases, with 13 bases between the two germline ends. Germline CDR1 KGHSH, CDR2 LQKENI. The CDR3 sequence is 15 residues long. CDR3 in amino acids: CASSPAAGPGNTIYF. CDR3 sequence (DNA): TGTGCCAGCTCACCCGCCGCGGGCCCCGGAAACACCATATATTTT. Full variable domain (remainder filled in from reference TRBV18 and TRBJ1-3): NAGVMQNPRHLVRRRGQEARLRCSPMKGHSHVYWYRQLPEEGLKFMVYLQKENIIDESGMPKERFSAEFPKEGPSILRIQQVVRGDSAAYFCASSPAAGPGNTIYFGEGSWLTVV.

This clone has a single count. The chain uses TRBV27 and TRBJ2-1, with TRBD1 matching over 8 bases. Germline CDR1 is MNHEY and CDR2 is SMNVEV (reference sequence). CDR3 length equals 14 residues. Germline trimming cut 8 bases from V and 6 bases from J; bases unmatched to any gene: 9. CDR3 protein: CASSIRTGFNEQFF. DNA of the CDR3: TGTGCCAGCTCCATTCGGACAGGGTTCAATGAGCAGTTCTTC.

This clone was found a few times. The chain employs TRBV5-1 and TRBJ1-2; TRBD1 is a possible D gene (5 bases). This CDR3 comprises 14 residues. Germline V lookup: CDR1 SGHRS, CDR2 YFSETQ. V was shortened by 4 bases and J by 3 bases, with 13 bases between the two germline ends. The CDR3 spells CASSLGGSDYGYTF. The CDR3 coding sequence is TGCGCCAGCAGCCTGGGGGGATCGGACTATGGCTACACCTTC. The variable domain in full, with the rest retrieved from reference TRBV5-1 and TRBJ1-2, is KAGVTQTPRYLIKTRGQQVTLSCSPISGHRSVSWYQQTPGQGLQFLFEYFSETQRNKGNFPGRFSGRQFSNSRSEMNVSTLELGDSALYLCASSLGGSDYGYTFGSGTRLTVV.

The chain couples TRBV6-5 to TRBJ1-5; 9 bases agree with TRBD1. J was trimmed by 6 bases and V by 6 bases; bases with no gene match: 6. The CDR3 has 14 amino acids. The germline V gene has CDR1 MNHEY and CDR2 SVGAGI. CDR3 DNA: TGTGCCAGCAGCGCGACAGGGGGTAGTCAGCCCCAGCATTTT. Its protein product is CASSATGGSQPQHF.

This clone was counted once. V gene TRBV27 combines with J gene TRBJ2-7; 7 bases agree with TRBD2. V was pared by 3 bases and J by 1 base, with 9 bases of the junction left unmatched. Germline-derived CDR1 and CDR2 are MNHEY and SMNVEV (reference sequence). CDR3 length: 16 amino acids. The CDR3 sequence: CASSLEAGSPSYEQYF. The CDR3, as DNA: TGTGCCAGCAGTTTGGAAGCGGGGAGTCCTTCCTACGAGCAGTACTTC.

This clone showed up many times. The chain has TRBV9 and TRBJ1-6, with D possibly TRBD1 on 6 matching bases. There are 12 residues in the CDR3. Germline V gene sequence: CDR1 SGDLS, CDR2 YYNGEE. The germline V and J ends were trimmed by 6 bases and 9 bases, with 10 bases remaining between them. CDR3 sequence (DNA): TGTGCCAGCACAGGGGAGGGTTCACCCCTCCACTTT. Translating gives CASTGEGSPLHF.

This sequence joins TRBV11-3 and TRBJ2-3, with TRBD1 identical over 7 bases. This CDR3 has 15 residues. Germline V lookup: CDR1 SGHNT, CDR2 YENEEA. V shed 4 bases and J 0 bases; nucleotides not matched to a gene: 4. The CDR3 reads CASSSGTASTDTQYF. The CDR3 region has the DNA TGTGCCAGCAGCTCCGGGACAGCTAGCACAGATACGCAGTATTTT.